This TCR beta chain was identified in a study of T cell clonality in common variable immunodeficiency. Study-wide results and limits: Common variable immunodeficiency TCR beta sequences reportedly had fewer deletions and N-nucleotide insertions.

With respect to this clone: The antigen is unknown. Read sequence stops 3 residues before the CDR3 end, and the germline J gene provides the missing end.

Trimming removed 4 bases from V and 6 bases from J, with 13 bases in between. Germline lookup yields CDR1 MNHNS and CDR2 SASEGT. The length of the CDR3 is 13 residues. Reduced serum IgG, IgA and/or IgM plus specific antibody deficiency defined CVID. The protocol was immunoSEQ multiplex PCR, while the TCRdb copy is restricted to in-frame clones and leaves out a portion. Sampling found 25,000 or so clones, none seen once. The specimen was peripheral blood mononuclear cells. The chain has TRBV6-1 and TRBJ2-7; tentative D call: TRBD1 (5 bases). This receptor was taken from a human donor with common variable immunodeficiency. CDR3 residues: CASSGSTGSEQYF. The sequenced CDR3 bases are TGTGCCAGCAGTGGCTCCACAGGAAGCGAG.